The T cell receptor beta chain under discussion was sequenced for a study of T-cell memory formation after mild COVID-19. Broader study findings: Prior to infection, memory already included some responding clones, suggesting cross-reactive memory joined.

Researchers used 5'RACE with constant-segment primers to make TCR alpha and TCR beta cDNA libraries that carry sample barcodes and UMIs. TCRdb reprocessed the 5' RACE reads with MiXCR, giving one entry per CDR3 protein. The sample includes about 560,000 distinct CDR3 sequences, 20% to 25% of them seen just once. This CDR3 spans 16 amino acids. Germline CDR1 is SGDLS and CDR2 is YYNGEE. V dropped 3 bases and J dropped 3; count of bases not matched to a gene: 1. This clonotype has more than one count but fewer than ten. Antigen specificity is unknown. Sample: PBMCs or a T cell subset sorted from them (not recorded which). V is TRBV9 and J is TRBJ2-1, with 15 bases aligning to TRBD2. This TCR was sampled from an adult woman who had mild COVID-19 (a few samples of this study predate the infection). Cell type and time point are not known. CDR3 DNA sequence: TGTGCCAGCAGCGCGGGACTAGCGGGAGGCTACAATGAGCAGTTCTTC. It encodes CASSAGLAGGYNEQFF.